What follows is one TCR beta chain and its context. In the study's own analysis: Amplified reference gene primers provided the basis for estimating nucleated cell counts. TCRdb keeps only in-frame clones here, not all; method: immunoSEQ multiplex PCR. The D gene and trimming were derived from the DNA, and the V and J assignments and clone size from that table. In the table there are about 93,000 clones, about 90% of which are singletons. These data come from a study of blood T cell repertoires in COVID-19. The germline gives CDR1 SGHVS, CDR2 FQNEAQ. The CDR3 is 14 amino acids. V was shortened by 5 bases and J by 1 base, with 11 bases between the two germline ends.

V is TRBV7-8 and J is TRBJ1-2, with D unresolved. The receptor's source is a human donor with active COVID-19. The donor label of this sample is uncertain. What was sequenced was peripheral blood. CDR3 in amino acids: CASSTRLRNYGYTF. CDR3 DNA sequence: TGTGCCAGCAGCACCCGATTGCGTAACTATGGCTACACCTTC. Full variable domain (remainder filled in from reference TRBV7-8 and TRBJ1-2): GAGVSQSPRYKVAKRGQDVALRCDPISGHVSLFWYQQALGQGPEFLTYFQNEAQLDKSGLPSDRFFAERPEGSVSTLKIQRTQQEDSAVYLCASSTRLRNYGYTFGSGTRLTVV.